This T cell receptor (beta chain) is from a study of cytomegalovirus exposure and HLA in healthy donors. The wider study: Some 85 million unique TCRs, all from HLA-typed donors, were included in an early release of the data. The Caucasian-associated ancestry cluster contained 81% of the roughly 400 genotyped donors. General study points: The study labeled 164 TCR beta chains cytomegalovirus-associated.

This clone appeared once. Its specificity is not known. It was with 60 Vbeta and 13 Jbeta primers that the PCR ran. Using immunoSEQ multiplex PCR, the repertoire was profiled, and TCRdb retains in-frame clones only, with some absent. The sample includes 200,000 to 250,000 clones, approximately 90% seen only once; the top ten take around 1%. The V gene's germline CDR1 is MNHEY and CDR2 SVGAGI. J was trimmed by 6 bases and V by 4 bases; bases with no gene match: 2. This CDR3 has 14 residues. The specimen sequenced was PBMCs. The gene calls are TRBV6-5 and TRBJ1-5, with 11 bases aligning to TRBD1. The clonotype was recovered from a woman between 18 and 29 years old in good health and CMV-seronegative. The CDR3: CASSSGTGGQPQHF. The DNA of the CDR3 is TGTGCCAGCAGTTCTGGGACAGGGGGTCAGCCCCAGCATTTT.